The sequence of this T cell receptor beta chain was determined in a study of T-cell memory formation after mild COVID-19. Notes on the study in general: Later expanders leaned toward CD4+, whereas clones contracting from day 15 to 85 were balanced CD4/CD8. Pre-infection memory held some responding clones, suggesting pre-existing cross-reactive T cells responded.

Germline V gives CDR1 LNHDA, CDR2 SQIVND (reference sequence). The length of the CDR3 is 15 residues. The J segment lost 2 bases and the V segment lost 7 bases, leaving 3 bases of the junction unmatched. This clonotype was detected only a few times. The antigen is undetermined. MiXCR was run by TCRdb on the 5' RACE reads, yielding one entry per CDR3 protein. The table records roughly 400,000 distinct CDR3 sequences, approximately 24% of them present only once. The material sequenced was PBMCs or a T cell subset sorted from them (not recorded which). J is TRBJ2-1 and V is TRBV19, with TRBD2 matching over 12 bases. The clonotype was recovered from an adult woman who had mild COVID-19 (a few samples of this study predate the infection). Cell type and time point are not known. The CDR3 region has the DNA TGTGCCAGTACTCTAGCGGGGGGGCCCTACAATGAGCAGTTCTTC. This encodes CASTLAGGPYNEQFF. Looking up the rest from reference TRBV19 and TRBJ2-1 gives the full variable domain: DGGITQSPKYLFRKEGQNVTLSCEQNLNHDAMYWYRQDPGQGLRLIYYSQIVNDFQKGDIAEGYSVSREKKESFPLTVTSAQKNPTAFYLCASTLAGGPYNEQFFGPGTRLTVL.